The sequence of this T cell receptor (beta chain) was determined in a study of CD8+CD57+ T cells in acquired aplastic anemia. Study findings and constraints: Some 31 shared CD8+ CDR3s appeared highly expressed within patients' immunodominant clones.

This clonotype showed up many times. Its antigen is unknown. Genomic DNA acted as the template from which TCR beta VDJ combination and CDR3 sequence profiling were carried out. Via MiXCR, TCRdb re-called the reads, giving one row per CDR3 protein. The data hold around 290,000 distinct CDR3 sequences, with under 65% observed a single time. The CDR3 has 13 residues. V was clipped by 1 base and J by 6 bases, with 10 bases between them. In germline, CDR1 is DFQATT, CDR2 SNEGSKA (reference sequence). It was patients with CD8+CD57+ cell expansion by flow cytometry who were chosen for sequencing. No therapy was given to patients before blood sampling.

The receptor was derived from a human donor with aplastic anemia. Sequencing was carried out using sorted CD4+, CD8+, or CD8+CD57+ T cells (not recorded which) from PBMCs. The chain employs TRBV20-1 and TRBJ1-3; D gene unclear. CDR3 region: CSARGREANTIYF. The CDR3 DNA sequence: TGCAGTGCTAGAGGAAGGGAAGCAAACACCATATATTTT.